The T cell receptor (beta chain) under discussion was sequenced for a study of blood T cell repertoires in COVID-19. Study information: Donors in the United States, Italy and Spain gave samples during acute or convalescent COVID-19. The analysed material was cDNA or gDNA that came from T cells, B-cell-depleted T cells, or PBMCs.

In this sample, this clone turned up a few times. The authors' processing: Amplification from reference gene primers served as the basis for estimated nucleated cell counts. Data came from immunoSEQ multiplex PCR; TCRdb stores just in-frame clones and leaves some out. V, J and clone size derive from that table, while D and trimming were established from the DNA sequence. This sample has a few hundred thousand clones, with 86% found just once. The source of this sequence is an elderly man with acute or convalescent COVID-19. Sequencing was carried out using peripheral blood.

CDR3 bases: TGTGCCAGCAGTCCGGGACTAGGTTTATCCGAGCAGTACTTC. Its protein product is CASSPGLGLSEQYF. This chain uses TRBV27 with TRBJ2-7; 8 positions match TRBD2. Germline loops: CDR1 MNHEY, CDR2 SMNVEV (reference sequence). The CDR3 runs to 14 residues. V trimming: 5 bases; J trimming: 6 bases; junction bases outside the gene matches: 9.